The next 26 T cell receptor beta chains were all read from a single sample in a study of blood T cells in healthy people across ages. A second PCR of roughly 7 to 11 cycles used a sample-barcoded 5' primer and a J-beta primer mix. One entry per CDR3 protein, called by TCRdb with MiXCR from the 5' RACE reads. The table records approximately 730,000 distinct CDR3 sequences, 35% to 45% of them present only once. The sequenced sample consisted of blood. The receptors originated from a woman aged 60 to 75 in good health.

The chain uses TRBV6-2 or TRBV6-3 and TRBJ2-1; 7 bases are a match to TRBD1. Germline lookup yields CDR1 MNHEY and CDR2 SVGEGT. The CDR3 totals 18 residues. After removal of 6 bases from V and 4 bases from J, the junction contained 18 bases not matched to a gene. CDR3 sequence reads: CASRNTGVRQSIYNEQFF. The CDR3 coding sequence is TGTGCCAGCAGAAACACAGGGGTCCGCCAGTCTATTTACAATGAGCAGTTCTTC.

A few counts support this clonotype. This chain uses TRBV4-2 with TRBJ2-1; either TRBD1 or TRBD2 may supply D (6 bases each). Germline V gene data show CDR1 as LGHNA and CDR2 as YNFKEQ. V lost 0 bases and J lost 4, with 13 bases in between. The CDR3 runs to 16 residues. The CDR3 is CASSQEGRGPYNEQFF. DNA of the CDR3: TGTGCCAGCAGCCAAGAGGGACGGGGGCCATACAATGAGCAGTTCTTC.

This clonotype was seen at least ten times. This chain connects TRBV5-1 to TRBJ2-7, with 13 bases aligning to TRBD2. The length of the CDR3 is 15 residues. Germline CDR1 and CDR2: SGHRS and YFSETQ. Trimming cost V 4 bases and J 4 bases; bases outside gene matches: 5. DNA of the CDR3: TGCGCCAGCAGCACCGGGACTAGCGGGAAGTACGAGCAGTACTTC. This codes for CASSTGTSGKYEQYF.

The chain links TRBV20-1 to TRBJ2-7; D remains unclear. The V and J ends lost 3 bases and 6 bases respectively, with 12 bases between them. CDR3 size: 12 residues. From germline, CDR1 is DFQATT and CDR2 SNEGSKA (reference sequence). CDR3 amino acids: CSASMGNGEQYF. The CDR3 bases are TGCAGTGCTAGCATGGGGAACGGCGAGCAGTACTTC.

CDR3: CSAGRQNIQYF. The CDR3 bases are TGCAGCGCGGGACGTCAAAACATTCAGTACTTC. The rearrangement joins TRBV20-1 to TRBJ2-4; tentatively, D is TRBD2 (6 bases). The germline V gene has CDR1 DFQATT and CDR2 SNEGSKA (reference sequence). This CDR3 spans 11 amino acids.

This rearrangement joins TRBV5-6 to TRBJ1-4; 9 nucleotides agree with TRBD1. The germline CDR1 and CDR2 sequences are SGHDT and YYEEEE. The V and J ends lost 3 bases and 0 bases, in that order; junction bases with no gene match: 9. The CDR3 runs to 18 residues. CDR3 protein: CASSSTHRGLATNEKLFF. In DNA, the CDR3 is TGTGCCAGCAGCTCGACCCACAGGGGGCTAGCAACTAATGAAAAACTGTTTTTT.

The V and J genes are TRBV6-2 or TRBV6-3 and TRBJ1-2; no clear D gene. There are 15 residues in the CDR3. V was clipped by 6 bases and J by 6 bases, with 20 bases between them. The germline V gene encodes CDR1 MNHEY and CDR2 SVGEGT. Here the CDR3 reads CASSESGLLRHGYTF. The DNA of the CDR3 is TGTGCCAGCAGCGAATCAGGACTCCTGAGGCATGGCTACACCTTC.

The chain employs TRBV20-1 and TRBJ1-4; D gene ambiguous. Trimming took 3 bases from V and 8 from J, leaving 16 bases between them. The germline V gene has CDR1 DFQATT and CDR2 SNEGSKA (reference sequence). The CDR3 is 14 residues long. The CDR3 bases are TGCAGTGCTAGGGCCGGCGGTGGGAAGGAAAAACTGTTTTTT. It is translated as CSARAGGGKEKLFF.

The V call is TRBV4-1, the J call TRBJ1-2; possibly TRBD1 for D (6 bases). CDR3 size: 14 residues. Trimming cost V 2 bases and J 6 bases, with 13 bases left between them. Germline lookup yields CDR1 MGHRA and CDR2 YSYEKL. CDR3 in DNA: TGCGCCAGCAGCCAACCTGAGACAGGCCATGGCTACACCTTC. The encoded protein is CASSQPETGHGYTF.

This clonotype was detected only a few times. The rearrangement uses TRBV6-2 or TRBV6-3 and TRBJ2-1; TRBD2 matches at 8 bases. Germline V lookup: CDR1 MNHEY, CDR2 SVGEGT. The junction had 12 bases not matched to a gene; V was cut back by 6 bases and J by 8 bases. This CDR3 contains 15 residues. CDR3 coding DNA: TGTGCCAGCAGGGAGGCTAGCGGGCGCCCCGATGAGCAGTTCTTC. Translation: CASREASGRPDEQFF.

The rearrangement uses TRBV2 and TRBJ2-1; D gene uncertain. Germline assignment: CDR1 SNHLY and CDR2 FYNNEI. The CDR3 contains 13 residues. V lost 5 bases and J lost 4, with 9 bases in between. CDR3 DNA: TGTGCCAGCAGTCTAAACCAGTACAATGAGCAGTTCTTC. The encoded protein is CASSLNQYNEQFF.

The J gene is TRBJ2-2, the V gene TRBV7-2, with TRBD2 matching over 9 bases. The length of the CDR3 is 18 residues. Germline loops: CDR1 SGHTA, CDR2 FQGNSA. J was trimmed by 2 bases and V by 6 bases; bases with no gene match: 13. The CDR3 protein is CASSRPKRAGGNTGELFF. The CDR3 nucleotides read TGTGCCAGCAGTCGTCCTAAACGAGCGGGAGGTAACACCGGGGAGCTGTTTTTT.

This clonotype has a count of ten or more. The chain employs TRBV3-1 and TRBJ2-1; no clear D gene. The CDR3 runs 12 residues. Germline CDR1 LGHDT, CDR2 YNNKEL (reference sequence). Trimming removed 1 base at V and 10 bases at J, with 8 bases between. In DNA, the CDR3 is TGTGCCAGCAGCCAAGGGAACCGGGAGCAGTTCTTC. It is translated as CASSQGNREQFF.

This sequence joins TRBV30 and TRBJ2-7; 12 positions match TRBD2. V lost 0 bases to trimming and J lost 7 bases; unmatched junction nucleotides: 7. Germline V CDR1 and CDR2: GTSNPN, SVGIG (reference sequence). This CDR3 is 15 amino acids long. This CDR3 is CAWSVGTSGYNEQYF. The CDR3 nucleotides read TGTGCCTGGAGTGTAGGGACTAGCGGGTACAATGAGCAGTACTTC.

Comments on this clonotype: This may stem from a read error, because a much larger clone lies one nucleotide away. This chain connects TRBV9 to TRBJ2-3, with D possibly matching TRBD2 (5 bases). The germline V gene encodes CDR1 SGDLS and CDR2 YYNGEE. The CDR3 extends over 16 amino acids. CDR3 loop: CAGSARTGSSTDTQYF. CDR3 nucleotides: TGTGCCGGCAGCGCCCGGACGGGGTCTAGCACAGATACGCAGTATTTT.

This rearrangement joins TRBV12-3 or TRBV12-4 to TRBJ2-1; D is unresolved. The CDR3 contains 13 residues. Trimming shortened V by 6 bases and J by 7 bases, and 13 bases separated the two germline ends. The CDR3 reads CASSTPLRNEQFF. DNA of the CDR3: TGTGCCAGCAGCACTCCCTTAAGAAATGAGCAGTTCTTC.

Concerning this clonotype: One base away lies a much larger clone, so this may be a sequencing read error. Here the CDR3 reads CASSVDRNTDAFF. The CDR3 DNA reads as TGTGCCAGCAGTGTGGACAGGAACACTGACGCTTTCTTT. V gene TRBV12-3 or TRBV12-4 combines with J gene TRBJ1-1; 7 bases are shared with TRBD1. The CDR3 totals 13 residues.

J is TRBJ2-1 and V is TRBV6-4, with a weak D call TRBD1 (8 bases). The ends were cut back, 6 bases at V and 7 bases at J, with 19 bases in the middle. Looked up from germline, CDR1 is MRHNA and CDR2 is SNTAGT. The CDR3 has 15 amino acids. The CDR3 region is CASSTTGEGGNEQFF. The CDR3 region has the DNA TGTGCCAGCAGCACGACAGGGGAGGGTGGGAATGAGCAGTTCTTC.

The V call is TRBV5-1, the J call TRBJ2-3; D is possibly TRBD1 (6 bases). The CDR3 runs to 15 residues. The germline V gene has CDR1 SGHRS and CDR2 YFSETQ. V lost 5 bases and J 2 bases, leaving 15 bases between the germline ends. In DNA, the CDR3 is TGCGCCAGCAGATCGACAGGCCTCCTCACAGATACGCAGTATTTT. Protein: CASRSTGLLTDTQYF.

This clonotype appeared a few times. This sequence joins TRBV5-6 and TRBJ2-7; a weak D match, TRBD2 (5 bases). The J call may be incorrect, as the DNA end agrees better with TRBJ2-5. CDR3 length equals 15 residues. Germline V gives CDR1 SGHDT, CDR2 YYEEEE. The CDR3 DNA sequence: TGTGCCAGCAGCTTGGATGGGGAGCCTTGGGAGACCCAGTACTTC. This codes for CASSLDGEPWETQYF.

This clonotype was found a few times. The J gene is TRBJ2-4, the V gene TRBV5-1; TRBD1 aligns across 7 bases. There are 14 residues in the CDR3. Germline V gene sequence: CDR1 SGHRS, CDR2 YFSETQ. V shed 0 bases and J 7 bases; nucleotides not matched to a gene: 4. The CDR3 protein is CASSLGQGYNIQYF. For the CDR3, the DNA is TGCGCCAGCAGCTTGGGACAGGGATACAACATTCAGTACTTC.

The chain recombines TRBV9 with TRBJ2-1, with D tentatively TRBD2 (5 bases). Trimming pared 0 bases from V and 9 bases from J, leaving 13 bases between. Germline lookup yields CDR1 SGDLS and CDR2 YYNGEE. This CDR3 region has 14 residues. CDR3 DNA sequence: TGTGCCAGCAGCGTAGCACCCGGGGTGGGTGAGCAGTTCTTC. It codes for CASSVAPGVGEQFF.

This chain connects TRBV6-2 or TRBV6-3 to TRBJ2-1; 11 nucleotides align to TRBD2. CDR1 is MNHEY and CDR2 is SVGEGT in the germline V gene. The J segment lost 9 bases and the V segment lost 3 bases, leaving 4 bases of the junction unmatched. The CDR3 runs to 14 residues. The DNA for the CDR3 is TGTGCCAGCAGTTATAGACTAGCGGGATTTGAGCAGTTCTTC. This encodes CASSYRLAGFEQFF.

The V gene is TRBV5-1, the J gene TRBJ2-3, with 7 bases aligning to TRBD1. The CDR3 is made up of 17 amino acids. V was pared by 0 bases and J by 0 bases, with 7 bases of the junction left unmatched. Germline V gene lookup returns CDR1 SGHRS and CDR2 YFSETQ. The CDR3 loop reads CASSLGGQSISTDTQYF. CDR3 nucleotides: TGCGCCAGCAGCTTGGGGGGACAGTCAATCAGCACAGATACGCAGTATTTT.

This clonotype has a handful of counts. A much larger clone is a single base away; this may be a read error. This chain connects TRBV12-3 or TRBV12-4 to TRBJ2-1; D remains unclear. CDR3 length equals 15 residues. The CDR3 sequence is CAGRPPGPRANEQFF. The DNA of the CDR3 is TGTGCCGGCAGACCTCCGGGCCCTAGGGCCAATGAGCAGTTCTTC.

This rearrangement joins TRBV20-1 to TRBJ2-7, with 9 positions matching TRBD1. This CDR3 has 13 amino acids. The germline gives CDR1 DFQATT, CDR2 SNEGSKA (reference sequence). Unmatched junction bases numbered 9, after V lost 6 bases and J lost 6 bases. CDR3: CSALTGTGPEQYF. CDR3 in DNA: TGCAGTGCGCTAACCGGGACAGGGCCCGAGCAGTACTTC.